The present entry profiles one TCR beta chain with its context. V gave up 3 bases and J gave up 4 bases, with 12 bases separating them. Germline V lookup: CDR1 SQVTM, CDR2 ANQGSEA. The CDR3 length is 13 residues. This specimen comes from a study of patients and donors after allogeneic stem cell transplantation. TCRdb re-analysed the RT-PCR reads in MiXCR, keeping a single row per CDR3 protein. Among roughly 200,000 distinct CDR3 sequences listed, about 38% were seen once. Sequenced material: blood, either unsorted or a sorted T cell fraction (not recorded which). This TCR was sampled from a human donor who was either an allogeneic HSCT recipient or a stem cell or donor lymphocyte infusion donor (not recorded which). It is not recorded whose cells these are; they may come from a transplant donor. The chain is built from TRBV29-1 and TRBJ2-5; perhaps TRBD2 as D (6 bases). DNA for the CDR3: TGCAGCGTTGAGGGACTGCTGGTAGAGACCCAGTACTTC. Translating gives CSVEGLLVETQYF.